What follows are 14 T cell receptor beta chains derived from one specimen sequenced in a study of OX40 agonist ivuxolimab in advanced cancers. The repertoire was sequenced with immunoSEQ multiplex PCR; TCRdb's copy has only in-frame clones and lacks some. This table holds tens of thousands of clones, around 88% found once. Sample: CD4+ or CD8+ T cells sorted from blood, taken in a trial of the OX40 agonist ivuxolimab. The receptors originated from an adult with an advanced solid tumor such as melanoma, head and neck, liver or kidney cancer.

This chain uses TRBV7-3 with TRBJ2-2; TRBD2 is a possible D gene (6 bases). CDR3 length equals 16 residues. Germline CDR1 reads SGHTA; CDR2 reads FQGTGA. V lost 6 bases, J lost 0 bases, and 14 bases lay in between. CDR3 sequence reads: CASRIPGLANTGELFF. CDR3 nucleotides: TGTGCCAGCAGGATACCGGGACTCGCGAACACCGGGGAGCTGTTTTTT.

The rearrangement joins TRBV4-2 to TRBJ2-1; unclear D gene. The CDR3 runs to 16 residues. CDR1 and CDR2 from the germline V gene are LGHNA and YNFKEQ. The ends were cut back, 5 bases at V and 6 bases at J, with 20 bases in the middle. The CDR3 DNA reads TGTGCCAGCAGCAAGCTCCGGAGTGGCGGAACCAATGAGCAGTTCTTC. Protein product: CASSKLRSGGTNEQFF.

The chain recombines TRBV27 with TRBJ2-7, with D maybe TRBD1 (6 bases). This CDR3 contains 14 residues. The V end was cut by 6 bases, the J end by 7 bases, with 19 bases between. Germline-derived CDR1 and CDR2 are MNHEY and SMNVEV (reference sequence). CDR3 residues: CASSFRGVNGEQYF. The CDR3 DNA follows: TGTGCCAGCAGCTTCAGGGGAGTTAACGGGGAGCAGTACTTC.

The V call is TRBV7-8, the J call TRBJ2-7; D may match TRBD1 or TRBD2 (5 bases each). From germline, CDR1 is SGHVS and CDR2 FQNEAQ. Trimming shortened V by 2 bases and J by 0 bases, and 11 bases separated the two germline ends. The CDR3 totals 15 residues. Here the CDR3 reads CASSLSDGGSYEQYF. DNA of the CDR3: TGTGCCAGCAGCTTATCCGATGGGGGCTCCTACGAGCAGTACTTC.

A single count supports this clone. J is TRBJ2-7 and V is TRBV6-1, with D possibly TRBD2 on 6 matching bases. The CDR3 consists of 15 residues. V was trimmed by 7 bases and J by 7 bases, leaving 23 bases between them. CDR1 is MNHNS, CDR2 SASEGT, per germline. For the CDR3, the DNA is TGTGCCAGCATATTACAGGAAGGGGTCGGAGGGGAGCAGTACTTC. Translating gives CASILQEGVGGEQYF.

The chain links TRBV6-5 to TRBJ1-2; D uncertain. In germline, CDR1 is MNHEY, CDR2 SVGAGI. The germline V and J ends were trimmed by 5 bases and 8 bases, with 15 bases remaining between them. This CDR3 contains 13 residues. DNA for the CDR3: TGTGCCAGCAGTGGACCAAGTAAAGCGGGCTACACCTTC. Amino acid sequence: CASSGPSKAGYTF.

The chain uses TRBV7-9 and TRBJ1-5; TRBD1 is a possible D gene (5 bases). V shed 8 bases and J shed 4 bases, with 12 bases lying between them. The CDR3 is 13 residues long. Germline assignment: CDR1 SEHNR and CDR2 FQNEAQ (reference sequence). The chain's CDR3 is CASSKGTNQPQHF. Here the CDR3 DNA reads TGTGCCAGCTCTAAGGGGACGAATCAGCCCCAGCATTTT.

The gene calls are TRBV5-1 and TRBJ2-1; D remains ambiguous. This CDR3 is 11 amino acids long. Germline assignment: CDR1 SGHRS and CDR2 YFSETQ. Trimming took 6 bases from V and 9 from J, leaving 10 bases between them. The CDR3 loop is CASKDPGEQFF. CDR3 nucleotide sequence: TGCGCCAGCAAGGACCCTGGTGAGCAGTTCTTC.

The chain employs TRBV11-2 and TRBJ2-5; 8 nucleotides line up with TRBD2. The germline V gene has CDR1 SGHAT and CDR2 FQNNGV. The CDR3 spans 16 residues. V trimming: 2 bases; J trimming: 4 bases; junction bases outside the gene matches: 9. DNA for the CDR3: TGTGCCAGCAGCTTAATCTCTGGCGGGAGGTCAGAGACCCAGTACTTC. Translating gives CASSLISGGRSETQYF.

This chain links TRBV5-4 with TRBJ2-7; 8 positions agree with TRBD2. Trimming cost V 3 bases and J 4 bases; bases outside gene matches: 9. Germline values: CDR1 SGHNT, CDR2 YYREEE (reference sequence). CDR3 length: 15 amino acids. The CDR3 loop is CASSSGRGRAYEQYF. CDR3 nucleotides: TGTGCCAGCAGCTCCGGGAGGGGCAGGGCATACGAGCAGTACTTC.

The chain carries TRBV28 and TRBJ2-1; 8 positions match TRBD2. This CDR3 region has 15 residues. Unmatched junction bases numbered 6, after V lost 6 bases and J lost 2 bases. Germline assignment: CDR1 MDHEN and CDR2 SYDVKM. CDR3 bases: TGTGCCAGCAGCCGGGGGGGGCGGCCCTACAATGAGCAGTTCTTC. Encoded protein: CASSRGGRPYNEQFF.

As for this clone: An end of the junction differs from the germline gene, which may be a read error. The chain uses TRBV7-2 and TRBJ1-1, with 7 bases aligning to TRBD1. The CDR3 consists of 12 residues. Germline V gene lookup returns CDR1 SGHTA and CDR2 FQGNSA. The CDR3 bases are TGTGCCAGCAGCCAAACAGGGGCTGACGCTTTCTTT. Translated: CASSQTGADAFF.

This clone turned up a few times. The chain has TRBV30 and TRBJ1-1; 7 bases align to TRBD1. The CDR3 runs to 12 residues. V shed 4 bases, J shed 13 bases, and the junction held 12 bases outside the gene matches. Germline CDR1 is GTSNPN and CDR2 is SVGIG (reference sequence). As DNA, the CDR3 is TGTGCCTGGACCGACAGGGAGGCGGCAGTTTTCTTT. Protein: CAWTDREAAVFF.

V and J are TRBV7-3 and TRBJ2-3; TRBD2 agrees at 9 bases. V was clipped by 5 bases and J by 3 bases; unmatched bases: 6. The CDR3 is 15 residues long. Germline V CDR1 and CDR2: SGHTA, FQGTGA. The CDR3 region is CASSLQAGGTDTQYF. For the CDR3, the DNA is TGTGCCAGCAGCCTCCAGGCGGGGGGGACAGATACGCAGTATTTT. The entire variable domain, with the rest obtained from reference TRBV7-3 and TRBJ2-3, is as follows: GAGVSQTPSNKVTEKGKYVELRCDPISGHTALYWYRQSLGQGPEFLIYFQGTGAADDSGLPNDRFFAVRPEGSVSTLKIQRTERGDSAVYLCASSLQAGGTDTQYFGPGTRLTVL.